The T cell receptor beta chain described here comes from a study of T cells in Graves' hyperthyroidism and ophthalmopathy. This clonotype was seen a handful of times. Its antigen is unidentified. Researchers took RNA transcripts and amplified the TCR beta CDR3 regions from them. Researchers ran a first-round RT-PCR on the TCR CDR3 using the HTBI primer set. TCRdb re-analysed the multiplex PCR reads in MiXCR, keeping a single row per CDR3 protein. The profile shows 600,000 or so distinct CDR3 sequences, around 15% of them singletons. Findings of the study overall: Peripheral blood also featured most of the thyroid clonotypes expanded above 0.001. Ophthalmopathy cases were set apart from stable hyperthyroidism by a 13 V-J model. The model forecast ophthalmopathy, anticipating it by a median roughly 6.3 months before onset.

The receptor's source is a woman in her fifties or sixties with Graves' ophthalmopathy. The sequencing sample was made of blood.

The CDR3 protein is CSARLLGLGPDTQYF. CDR3 in DNA: TGCAGTGCTAGGCTGTTGGGACTAGGCCCAGATACGCAGTATTTT. The chain combines TRBV20-1 with TRBJ2-3; 8 nucleotides line up with TRBD2. The CDR3 is made up of 15 amino acids. V trimming: 3 bases; J trimming: 4 bases; junction bases outside the gene matches: 9. The germline V gene has CDR1 DFQATT and CDR2 SNEGSKA (reference sequence).